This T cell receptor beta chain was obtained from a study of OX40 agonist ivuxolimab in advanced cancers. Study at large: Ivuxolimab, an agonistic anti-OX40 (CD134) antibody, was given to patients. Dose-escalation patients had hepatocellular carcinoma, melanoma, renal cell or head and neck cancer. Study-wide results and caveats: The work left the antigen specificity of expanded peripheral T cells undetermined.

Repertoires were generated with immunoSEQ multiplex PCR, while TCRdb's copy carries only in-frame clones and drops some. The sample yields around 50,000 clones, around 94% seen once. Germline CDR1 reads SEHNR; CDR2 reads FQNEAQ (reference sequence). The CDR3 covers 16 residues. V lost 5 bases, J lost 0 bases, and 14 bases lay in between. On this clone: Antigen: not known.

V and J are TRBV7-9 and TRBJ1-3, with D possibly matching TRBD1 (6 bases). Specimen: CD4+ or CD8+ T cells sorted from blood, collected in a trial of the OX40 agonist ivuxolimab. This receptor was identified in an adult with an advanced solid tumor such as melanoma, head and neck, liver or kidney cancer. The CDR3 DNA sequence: TGTGCCAGCAGCCCTAGGACAGAGGACTCTGGAAACACCATATATTTT. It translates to CASSPRTEDSGNTIYF. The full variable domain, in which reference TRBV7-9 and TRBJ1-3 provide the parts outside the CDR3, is DTGVSQNPRHKITKRGQNVTFRCDPISEHNRLYWYRQTLGQGPEFLTYFQNEAQLEKSRLLSDRFSAERPKGSFSTLEIQRTEQGDSAMYLCASSPRTEDSGNTIYFGEGSWLTVV.